Below are 30 T cell receptor beta chains sequenced from a single sample in a study of T-cell reconstitution after alpha-beta-depleted transplantation in children. Preparation of the TCRbeta library involved a method that used unique molecular identifiers. TCRdb reanalysed the PCR reads using MiXCR and keeps one entry per CDR3 protein. The repertoire holds roughly 610,000 distinct CDR3 sequences, with about 11% as singletons. This material consisted of PBMCs from the stem cell graft donor, taken from the stem cell graft. These receptors were obtained from a human donor who donated a stem cell graft to a child with acute myeloid leukemia.

This clonotype occurred once. The rearrangement joins TRBV28 to TRBJ1-5; 8 bases line up with TRBD1. The V and J ends lost 1 base and 6 bases, in that order; junction bases with no gene match: 8. Germline values: CDR1 MDHEN, CDR2 SYDVKM. The CDR3 extends over 16 amino acids. CDR3 nucleotides: TGTGCCAGCAGTTTATCTCGGACAGGGTGGGGTCAGCCCCAGCATTTT. As protein: CASSLSRTGWGQPQHF.

This clonotype was seen only a few times. The chain uses TRBV6-5 and TRBJ2-7; possibly TRBD1 or TRBD2 for D (5 bases each). The CDR3 is 16 amino acids. The V gene's germline CDR1 is MNHEY and CDR2 SVGAGI. V shed 2 bases and J shed 3 bases, with 17 bases lying between them. The CDR3 spells CASSYVGGALGYEQYF. Here the CDR3 DNA reads TGTGCCAGCAGTTACGTTGGGGGAGCTCTGGGCTACGAGCAGTACTTC.

This clonotype was observed a handful of times. The J gene is TRBJ2-2, the V gene TRBV7-8; 7 nucleotides align to TRBD1. V shed 5 bases and J 2 bases; nucleotides not matched to a gene: 8. The CDR3 is 16 residues long. CDR1 is SGHVS, CDR2 FQNEAQ, per germline. CDR3 amino acids: CASSAPGQLNTGELFF. CDR3 DNA: TGTGCCAGCAGCGCTCCGGGACAGCTTAACACCGGGGAGCTGTTTTTT.

This clonotype was recorded many times. The rearrangement joins TRBV12-3 or TRBV12-4 to TRBJ1-2; possible D gene TRBD1, 6 bases. CDR3 length: 11 amino acids. V gave up 6 bases and J gave up 10 bases, with 12 bases separating them. The chain's CDR3 is CASRVTGFYTF. The CDR3 DNA reads TGTGCCAGCAGAGTTACAGGGTTCTACACCTTC.

This clonotype was picked up a small number of times. The chain couples TRBV6-1 to TRBJ1-5, with D possibly matching TRBD1 (5 bases). V was clipped by 8 bases and J by 7 bases, with 15 bases between them. The CDR3 is made up of 13 amino acids. From germline, CDR1 is MNHNS and CDR2 SASEGT. CDR3 DNA: TGTGCCAGCGGGAACGGCGGGACCCAGCCCCAGCATTTT. Amino acids: CASGNGGTQPQHF.

This chain links TRBV29-1 with TRBJ2-1; possible D gene TRBD2, 6 bases. The CDR3 consists of 20 residues. Looked up from germline, CDR1 is SQVTM and CDR2 is ANQGSEA. The V end was cut by 6 bases, the J end by 4 bases, with 34 bases between. The CDR3 protein is CSVRLRDSVYSSDGYNEQFF. The CDR3 DNA reads as TGCAGCGTGAGACTACGGGACTCCGTATATTCCTCGGACGGATACAATGAGCAGTTCTTC.

The V call is TRBV30, the J call TRBJ2-3; D is ambiguous. V was shortened by 0 bases and J by 6 bases, with 10 bases between the two germline ends. Germline V lookup: CDR1 GTSNPN, CDR2 SVGIG (reference sequence). CDR3 size: 13 residues. The CDR3 coding sequence is TGTGCCTGGAGTGTACGGTTCGGTGATACGCAGTATTTT. Amino acid sequence: CAWSVRFGDTQYF.

This clonotype was counted many times. The V call is TRBV12-3 or TRBV12-4, the J call TRBJ2-2; 8 nucleotides align to TRBD1. V dropped 6 bases and J dropped 5; count of bases not matched to a gene: 8. This CDR3 has 15 residues. The DNA for the CDR3 is TGTGCCAGCAGGCCCGGGACAGGAGAGACCGGGGAGCTGTTTTTT. Amino acid sequence: CASRPGTGETGELFF.

The chain recombines TRBV20-1 with TRBJ2-2; 16 bases are a match to TRBD2. Trimming removed 3 bases from V and 0 bases from J; junction bases left unmatched: 4. Germline CDR1 DFQATT, CDR2 SNEGSKA (reference sequence). The CDR3 sequence is 18 residues long. This chain's CDR3 is CSARGTSGRAANTGELFF. CDR3 coding DNA: TGCAGTGCTAGGGGGACTAGCGGGAGGGCCGCGAACACCGGGGAGCTGTTTTTT.

This clonotype was found a few times. This rearrangement joins TRBV5-1 to TRBJ2-4, with D perhaps matching TRBD1 (6 bases). The germline V gene encodes CDR1 SGHRS and CDR2 YFSETQ. The CDR3 has 16 residues. The V and J ends lost 2 bases and 8 bases respectively, with 20 bases between them. The CDR3 coding sequence is TGCGCCAGCAGCTTCACCTTGGGGGCCGGGACGGACATTCAGTACTTC. Protein: CASSFTLGAGTDIQYF.

This clonotype was detected ten times or more. The genes are TRBV7-2 and TRBJ2-7, with 11 bases lining up with TRBD1. The CDR3 has 15 residues. V trimming: 4 bases; J trimming: 0 bases; junction bases outside the gene matches: 2. Germline loops: CDR1 SGHTA, CDR2 FQGNSA. This CDR3 reads CASSSGTGGSYEQYF. CDR3 DNA sequence: TGTGCCAGCAGCTCCGGGACAGGGGGCTCCTACGAGCAGTACTTC.

V is TRBV7-9 and J is TRBJ2-7; D remains unclear. CDR1 and CDR2 from the germline V gene are SEHNR and FQNEAQ (reference sequence). This CDR3 contains 16 residues. V gave up 1 base and J gave up 6 bases, with 19 bases separating them. The CDR3 spells CASSLGAVGEASEQYF. The CDR3 DNA sequence: TGTGCCAGCAGCTTAGGCGCTGTAGGCGAGGCATCCGAGCAGTACTTC.

This clonotype was observed many times. The V and J genes are TRBV20-1 and TRBJ2-7; D remains ambiguous. Germline CDR1 is DFQATT and CDR2 is SNEGSKA (reference sequence). The V end was cut by 4 bases, the J end by 5 bases, with 18 bases between. The CDR3 spans 14 residues. Here the CDR3 DNA reads TGCAGTGCTAACGTTTGGGGTCCGGGCAACGAGCAGTACTTC. Amino acids: CSANVWGPGNEQYF.

This clonotype was observed a handful of times. J is TRBJ2-2 and V is TRBV28; possibly TRBD1 or TRBD2 for D (5 bases each). This CDR3 comprises 20 residues. The germline gives CDR1 MDHEN, CDR2 SYDVKM. Trimming removed 1 base from V and 0 bases from J, with 21 bases in between. The CDR3 coding sequence is TGTGCCAGCAGTTTATCCTCGCGGCGTGGGACGCGCGCGAACACCGGGGAGCTGTTTTTT. Translating it yields CASSLSSRRGTRANTGELFF.

This clonotype was counted only a few times. The J gene is TRBJ2-1, the V gene TRBV27, with 10 bases identical to TRBD2. The CDR3 length is 15 residues. Trimming removed 5 bases from V and 8 bases from J; junction bases left unmatched: 9. Germline V gene sequence: CDR1 MNHEY, CDR2 SMNVEV (reference sequence). The CDR3 region has the DNA TGTGCCAGCAGTCTGGGACTAGCGCTAGACGATGAGCAGTTCTTC. Its translation: CASSLGLALDDEQFF.

This clonotype occurred many times. The rearrangement joins TRBV20-1 to TRBJ2-3; no clear D. Looked up from germline, CDR1 is DFQATT and CDR2 is SNEGSKA (reference sequence). The CDR3 loop spans 15 amino acids. The V end lost 6 bases, the J end lost 0 bases, and 16 bases lay between the germline ends. In DNA form, the CDR3 reads TGCAGTGCCCTGGCCGGCTTCGCTAGCACAGATACGCAGTATTTT. Translating gives CSALAGFASTDTQYF.

In this sample, this clonotype turned up many times. This rearrangement joins TRBV20-1 to TRBJ1-1, with 12 positions matching TRBD1. CDR3 length: 13 amino acids. J gave up 7 bases and V 5 bases, and 5 bases lay outside the gene matches. Looked up from germline, CDR1 is DFQATT and CDR2 is SNEGSKA (reference sequence). CDR3 nucleotides: TGCAGTGCTCCGGGACAGGGGGCAAGTGAAGCTTTCTTT. Amino acid sequence: CSAPGQGASEAFF.

This clonotype has at least ten counts. This sequence joins TRBV12-3 or TRBV12-4 and TRBJ2-5, with D unclear. The V and J ends lost 4 bases and 3 bases respectively, with 6 bases between them. The CDR3 is 12 amino acids. The CDR3 is CASSWAEETQYF. CDR3 sequence (DNA): TGTGCCAGCAGTTGGGCCGAAGAGACCCAGTACTTC.

There are a few counts of this clonotype. V is TRBV14 and J is TRBJ1-5; D not certain. Trimming stripped 5 bases from V and 0 bases from J, with 8 bases between. CDR1 and CDR2 (germline): SGHDN, FVKESK. This CDR3 is built from 14 residues. As DNA, the CDR3 is TGTGCCAGCAGCGAGGTGTTTAGCAATCAGCCCCAGCATTTT. Protein: CASSEVFSNQPQHF.

This clonotype was recorded a few times. The gene calls are TRBV29-1 and TRBJ2-7, with 7 positions matching TRBD1. This CDR3 region has 13 residues. With V trimmed by 4 bases and J by 3 bases, 6 bases remained unmatched. Germline CDR1 reads SQVTM; CDR2 reads ANQGSEA. CDR3 sequence (DNA): TGCAGCGTTGGTAATGACAGGGACTACGAGCAGTACTTC. Translating gives CSVGNDRDYEQYF.

The chain couples TRBV6-1 to TRBJ1-4; unclear D gene. This CDR3 region has 12 residues. Germline V gene sequence: CDR1 MNHNS, CDR2 SASEGT. Trimming shortened V by 10 bases and J by 3 bases, and 9 bases separated the two germline ends. CDR3 loop: CAIPAPNEKLFF. The CDR3 DNA is TGTGCCATCCCGGCACCTAATGAAAAACTGTTTTTT.

Ten or more counts support this clonotype. The chain has TRBV12-3 or TRBV12-4 and TRBJ2-3; D perhaps matches TRBD1 (6 bases). Trimming took 6 bases from V and 2 from J, leaving 18 bases between them. CDR3 size: 16 residues. The DNA of the CDR3 is TGTGCCAGCAGATCACAGGGCCCGAGGGTCACAGATACGCAGTATTTT. It specifies CASRSQGPRVTDTQYF.

This clonotype was observed at least ten times. This chain links TRBV3-1 with TRBJ2-2; 10 bases line up with TRBD2. Germline-derived CDR1 and CDR2 are LGHDT and YNNKEL (reference sequence). The CDR3 is made up of 16 amino acids. J lost 7 bases, V lost 6 bases, and 11 bases had no gene match. The CDR3 coding sequence is TGTGCCAGCAGTCCGCCCGGGACTAGCGTGAACGGGGAGCTGTTTTTT. Translation: CASSPPGTSVNGELFF.

This chain connects TRBV5-1 to TRBJ2-5; D uncertain. Germline CDR1 reads SGHRS; CDR2 reads YFSETQ. The length of the CDR3 is 15 residues. V was cut by 3 bases and J by 1 base, with 13 bases left in between. The CDR3 here is CASSSLAWSQETQYF. DNA of the CDR3: TGCGCCAGCAGCTCTCTCGCGTGGTCCCAAGAGACCCAGTACTTC.

This clonotype was seen a few times. The chain combines TRBV12-3 or TRBV12-4 with TRBJ2-5; 7 positions agree with TRBD2. This CDR3 contains 14 residues. The J segment lost 5 bases and the V segment lost 3 bases, leaving 6 bases of the junction unmatched. CDR3 DNA sequence: TGTGCCAGCAGTTTTGCGGGAGTCGTGGAGACCCAGTACTTC. Translating gives CASSFAGVVETQYF.

This clonotype was recorded a few times. CDR3 nucleotide sequence: TGCAGCGTCCCGGGGACGGTCGGAAACACCATATATTTT. The encoded protein is CSVPGTVGNTIYF. The chain uses TRBV29-1 and TRBJ1-3; D possibly corresponds to TRBD1 (5 bases). The CDR3 covers 13 residues. Trimming left V 6 bases short and J 4 bases short, with 13 bases between. Germline CDR1 is SQVTM and CDR2 is ANQGSEA.

The gene calls are TRBV3-1 and TRBJ2-3, with 7 bases that match TRBD2. This CDR3 contains 16 residues. Looked up from germline, CDR1 is LGHDT and CDR2 is YNNKEL (reference sequence). Trimming took 1 base from V and 4 from J; bases not matched to a gene: 8. The CDR3: CASSQATSSSSDTQYF. The CDR3 DNA reads as TGTGCCAGCAGCCAAGCGACTAGCAGTTCCTCAGATACGCAGTATTTT.

This clonotype was detected many times. The chain combines TRBV11-2 with TRBJ2-1, with D tentatively TRBD1 (6 bases). The CDR3 covers 16 residues. V dropped 5 bases and J dropped 0 bases, with 14 bases sitting between them. Germline values: CDR1 SGHAT, CDR2 FQNNGV. This CDR3 reads CASSRLTGSSYNEQFF. DNA for the CDR3: TGTGCCAGCAGCCGCCTGACAGGCAGCTCCTACAATGAGCAGTTCTTC.

This clonotype was seen a few times. The chain carries TRBV15 and TRBJ2-3; D might be TRBD1 (7 bases). Germline V gene lookup returns CDR1 LNHNV and CDR2 YYDKDF (reference sequence). Trimming took off 2 bases at V and 3 bases at J, with 12 bases between the two ends. This CDR3 spans 15 amino acids. The CDR3 loop reads CATSRWAGGTDTQYF. The CDR3 DNA is TGTGCCACCAGCAGATGGGCAGGGGGGACAGATACGCAGTATTTT.

This clonotype has only one observation. The chain has TRBV3-1 and TRBJ1-1; 7 bases match TRBD1. The CDR3 is 15 residues long. V lost 4 bases to trimming and J lost 3 bases; unmatched junction nucleotides: 8. CDR1 and CDR2 (germline): LGHDT, YNNKEL (reference sequence). The CDR3 DNA reads TGTGCCAGCAGCCGCTGGAGACAGGGCCACACTGAAGCTTTCTTT. It specifies CASSRWRQGHTEAFF.